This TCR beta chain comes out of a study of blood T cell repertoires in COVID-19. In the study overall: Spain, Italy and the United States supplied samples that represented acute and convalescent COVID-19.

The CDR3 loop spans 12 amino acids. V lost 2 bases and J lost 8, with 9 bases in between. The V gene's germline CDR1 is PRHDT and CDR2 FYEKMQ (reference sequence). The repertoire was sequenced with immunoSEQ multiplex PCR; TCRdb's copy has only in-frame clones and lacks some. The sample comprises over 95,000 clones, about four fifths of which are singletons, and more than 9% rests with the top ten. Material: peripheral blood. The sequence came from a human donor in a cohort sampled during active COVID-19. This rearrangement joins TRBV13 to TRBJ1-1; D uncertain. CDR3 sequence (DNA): TGTGCCAGCAGCTTAAGAACGACAGAAGCTTTCTTT. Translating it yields CASSLRTTEAFF.